The 20 T cell receptor beta chains in this list originate from one sample, sequenced in a study of regulatory T cells in long-lasting Graves disease. Indicated time point: newly diagnosed GD, antithyroid drugs for less than 3 months. RNA from PBMCs was the source of the TCR library. Arm-PCR with iRepertoire HTBI primers amplified the CDR3 regions for these TCR beta libraries. MiXCR, run by TCRdb on the multiplex PCR reads, gives a single entry per CDR3 protein. This sample has some 320,000 distinct CDR3 sequences, with 15% to 20% found just once. Here the sequenced sample was peripheral blood mononuclear cells (PBMCs), taken at new diagnosis, from a patient treated with antithyroid drugs. The source is a female donor with Graves disease.

On this clonotype itself: The junction departs from the called germline gene at one end, perhaps through a read error. The chain links TRBV11-2 to TRBJ2-3; 10 bases are shared with TRBD2. There are 12 residues in the CDR3. CDR1 is SGHAT, CDR2 FQNNGV, per germline. As DNA, the CDR3 is TGTGCCAGCAGCTTCCTCACTAGCGGGACGGATTTT. Translating gives CASSFLTSGTDF.

This clonotype was counted a few times. The chain joins TRBV12-3 or TRBV12-4 to TRBJ2-3, with 10 nucleotides matching TRBD2. The CDR3 consists of 17 residues. V lost 6 bases and J lost 0; bases outside the gene matches: 9. The CDR3 loop is CASRGATSGSSTDTQYF. CDR3 coding DNA: TGTGCCAGCAGGGGTGCGACTAGCGGGTCTAGCACAGATACGCAGTATTTT.

With respect to this clonotype: A read error may account for a junction end that differs from germline. This sequence joins TRBV19 and TRBJ1-1; TRBD1 aligns across 9 bases. Germline V CDR1 and CDR2: LNHDA, SQIVND (reference sequence). CDR3 length equals 16 residues. Here the CDR3 DNA reads TGTGCCAGTAGACGCGGGACAGGGCAAGGAAACACTGAATCTTTCTTT. It specifies CASRRGTGQGNTESFF.

This clonotype appeared many times. The rearrangement links TRBV13 to TRBJ2-7, with D perhaps matching TRBD2 (7 bases). Deletions cut 5 bases from V and 2 bases from J, with 19 bases between. Germline CDR1 reads PRHDT; CDR2 reads FYEKMQ (reference sequence). There are 16 residues in the CDR3. The CDR3 reads CASSPTGASGTYEQYF. DNA for the CDR3: TGTGCCAGCAGCCCGACGGGGGCTAGCGGCACCTACGAGCAGTACTTC.

There are many counts of this clonotype. The chain couples TRBV27 to TRBJ2-7, with 8 nucleotides matching TRBD2. With V trimmed by 6 bases and J by 0 bases, 4 bases remained unmatched. Per germline, CDR1 MNHEY and CDR2 SMNVEV (reference sequence). There are 14 residues in the CDR3. The CDR3 sequence: CASRKTSDSYEQYF. The CDR3 coding sequence is TGTGCCAGCAGGAAGACTAGCGACTCCTACGAGCAGTACTTC.

In its sample, this clonotype was seen many times. The chain recombines TRBV12-3 or TRBV12-4 with TRBJ2-3; D is possibly TRBD1 or TRBD2 (5 bases each). The V end lost 9 bases, the J end lost 4 bases, and 14 bases lay between the germline ends. This CDR3 has 13 residues. The CDR3 sequence: CASQGEGPDTQYF. In DNA, the CDR3 is TGTGCCAGTCAGGGTGAGGGACCAGATACGCAGTATTTT.

With respect to this clonotype: A much larger clone differs from this one at a single base, so this may be a read error. This chain links TRBV6-2 or TRBV6-3 with TRBJ1-6; D is unresolved. The CDR3 spans 15 residues. The germline gives CDR1 MNHEY, CDR2 SVGEGT. CDR3 sequence: CASSYSNNGGSPLYF. The CDR3 nucleotides read TGTGCCAGCAGTTACTCGAACAACGGAGGGTCACCCCTCTACTTT.

The chain carries TRBV6-1 and TRBJ2-5, with TRBD1 matching over 11 bases. This CDR3 region has 15 residues. Germline assignment: CDR1 MNHNS and CDR2 SASEGT. V was clipped by 6 bases and J by 3 bases; unmatched bases: 6. CDR3 sequence reads: CASRDRGRGEETQYF. Here the CDR3 DNA reads TGTGCCAGCAGGGACAGGGGGCGAGGGGAAGAGACCCAGTACTTC.

This clonotype showed up just a few times. The genes are TRBV7-6 and TRBJ2-5, with 10 bases that match TRBD2. CDR3 size: 17 residues. The V segment lost 5 bases and the J segment 1 base; nucleotides outside the gene matches: 10. Per the germline V gene, CDR1 is SGHVS and CDR2 is FNYEAQ. The CDR3 coding sequence is TGTGCCAGCAGCGGCATATTTCTAGCGGGAGCCCAAGAGACCCAGTACTTC. Its protein is CASSGIFLAGAQETQYF.

The chain links TRBV3-1 to TRBJ2-7; the match to TRBD2 covers 9 bases. The CDR3 is 17 amino acids. Per the germline V gene, CDR1 is LGHDT and CDR2 is YNNKEL (reference sequence). With 2 bases clipped from V and 4 bases from J, the junction kept 12 bases outside the gene matches. The DNA for the CDR3 is TGTGCCAGCAGCCAAACCGGGATAGCGGGAGATTTATACGAGCAGTACTTC. Its protein product is CASSQTGIAGDLYEQYF.

This clonotype occurred many times. The rearrangement joins TRBV11-2 to TRBJ2-1, with D possibly matching TRBD2 (6 bases). The CDR3 consists of 13 residues. Trimming removed 0 bases from V and 10 bases from J, with 10 bases in between. Germline V gene sequence: CDR1 SGHAT, CDR2 FQNNGV. The CDR3 reads CASSLDWSGEQFF. The CDR3 bases are TGTGCCAGCAGCTTAGATTGGAGCGGGGAGCAGTTCTTC. Combining the CDR3 with reference TRBV11-2 and TRBJ2-1 gives the whole variable domain EAGVAQSPRYKIIEKRQSVAFWCNPISGHATLYWYQQILGQGPKLLIQFQNNGVVDDSQLPKDRFSAERLKGVDSTLKIQPAKLEDSAVYLCASSLDWSGEQFFGPGTRLTVL.

This clonotype was observed at least ten times. The chain couples TRBV7-9 to TRBJ2-7, with D possibly TRBD2 on 6 matching bases. V gave up 4 bases and J gave up 6 bases, with 19 bases separating them. Germline V CDR1 and CDR2: SEHNR, FQNEAQ (reference sequence). This CDR3 comprises 15 residues. The CDR3 nucleotides read TGTGCCAGCAGCTCCACCCGGGACTGGGACGGCGAGCAGTACTTC. Amino acid sequence: CASSSTRDWDGEQYF.

This clonotype was counted many times. J is TRBJ2-3 and V is TRBV24-1, with 7 bases matching TRBD2. The CDR3 has 16 amino acids. The V segment lost 1 base and the J segment 5 bases; nucleotides outside the gene matches: 8. Germline V gene lookup returns CDR1 KGHDR and CDR2 SFDVKD. CDR3 DNA: TGTGCCACCAGTGATTTCGGCGAGCGGGACGTAGATACGCAGTATTTT. Translating gives CATSDFGERDVDTQYF.

The chain has TRBV5-1 and TRBJ2-5, with D maybe TRBD2 (6 bases). The CDR3 consists of 15 residues. Germline CDR1 is SGHRS and CDR2 is YFSETQ. V lost 1 base, J lost 0 bases, and 10 bases lay in between. The CDR3: CASSLQGGDQETQYF. In DNA, the CDR3 is TGCGCCAGCAGCTTGCAGGGAGGTGACCAAGAGACCCAGTACTTC.

This clonotype was seen a few times. The J gene is TRBJ2-3, the V gene TRBV4-1, with 15 positions matching TRBD2. Germline CDR1 and CDR2: MGHRA and YSYEKL. V lost 3 bases to trimming and J lost 2 bases; unmatched junction nucleotides: 12. The CDR3 runs 20 residues. This CDR3 is CASSQSPGLAGGSITDTQYF. CDR3 nucleotides: TGCGCCAGCAGCCAGTCACCGGGACTAGCGGGAGGTAGTATCACAGATACGCAGTATTTT.

This clonotype was counted ten times or more. V usage is TRBV7-8 and J usage is TRBJ2-5; TRBD1 aligns across 8 bases. Per the germline V gene, CDR1 is SGHVS and CDR2 is FQNEAQ. The CDR3 sequence is 13 residues long. The J segment lost 5 bases and the V segment lost 5 bases, leaving 4 bases of the junction unmatched. CDR3 residues: CASSRTGTETQYF. For the CDR3, the DNA is TGTGCCAGCAGCCGGACAGGGACGGAGACCCAGTACTTC.

This clonotype came up a few times. This sequence joins TRBV29-1 and TRBJ2-1; D not resolved. There are 14 residues in the CDR3. CDR1 and CDR2 from the germline V gene are SQVTM and ANQGSEA. Deletions cut 4 bases from V and 0 bases from J, with 10 bases between. CDR3 sequence: CSVGGTSSYNEQFF. CDR3 in DNA: TGCAGCGTTGGGGGTACGAGCTCCTACAATGAGCAGTTCTTC.

In this sample, this clonotype turned up many times. V usage is TRBV6-5 and J usage is TRBJ2-7; no clear D gene. The V end lost 0 bases, the J end lost 0 bases, and 9 bases lay between the germline ends. The germline CDR1 and CDR2 sequences are MNHEY and SVGAGI. The CDR3 covers 15 residues. The CDR3 reads CASSYSAYSSYEQYF. The CDR3 nucleotides are TGTGCCAGCAGTTACTCGGCCTACAGCTCCTACGAGCAGTACTTC.

Ten or more counts support this clonotype. V is TRBV12-3 or TRBV12-4 and J is TRBJ2-7, with D tentatively TRBD2 (5 bases). The CDR3 has 15 amino acids. V lost 0 bases and J 5 bases, leaving 14 bases between the germline ends. The CDR3 coding sequence is TGTGCCAGCAGTTTAGCGGCGGGCAGCATTGACGAGCAGTACTTC. As protein: CASSLAAGSIDEQYF.

This clonotype was recorded at least ten times. The genes are TRBV11-2 and TRBJ2-7; 9 positions match TRBD1. Germline V lookup: CDR1 SGHAT, CDR2 FQNNGV. The CDR3 contains 17 residues. Trimming took 5 bases from V and 4 from J; bases not matched to a gene: 15. Here the CDR3 reads CASSPRGTGTGTYEQYF. The DNA of the CDR3 is TGTGCCAGCAGCCCGCGGGGGACCGGGACAGGGACTTACGAGCAGTACTTC.